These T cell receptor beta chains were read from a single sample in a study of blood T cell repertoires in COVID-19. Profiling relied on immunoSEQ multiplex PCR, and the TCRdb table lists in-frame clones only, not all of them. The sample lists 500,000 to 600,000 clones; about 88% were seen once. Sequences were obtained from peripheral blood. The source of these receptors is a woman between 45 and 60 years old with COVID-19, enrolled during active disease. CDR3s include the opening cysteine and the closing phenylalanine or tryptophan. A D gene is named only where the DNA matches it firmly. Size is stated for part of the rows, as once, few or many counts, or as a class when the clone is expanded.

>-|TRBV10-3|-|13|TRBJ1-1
TGTGCCATCAGACCCAGACAGAACACTGAAGCTTTCTTT
CAIRPRQNTEAFF
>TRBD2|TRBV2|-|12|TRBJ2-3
TGTGCCCTGGGGGAGGGGACAGATACGCAGTATTTT
CALGEGTDTQYF
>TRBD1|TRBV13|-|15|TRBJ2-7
TGTGCCAGCAGCCCAGGGGGTTCTGAAGTCTACGAGCAGTACTTC
CASSPGGSEVYEQYF
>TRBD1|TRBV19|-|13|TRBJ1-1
TGTGCCAGTACAGGGGGAAGTAACACTGAAGCTTTCTTT
CASTGGSNTEAFF
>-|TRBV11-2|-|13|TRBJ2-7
TGTGCCAGCAGCTCGGACAGAGACTACGAGCAGTACTTC
CASSSDRDYEQYF
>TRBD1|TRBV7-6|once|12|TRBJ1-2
TGTGCCAGCAGCTTCACAGGGGATGGCTACACCTTC
CASSFTGDGYTF
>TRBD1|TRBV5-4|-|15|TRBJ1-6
TGTGCCAGCAGCTTAGCCGGGACAGGTAATCGGCCCCTCCACTTT
CASSLAGTGNRPLHF
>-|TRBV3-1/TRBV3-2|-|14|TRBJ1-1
TGTGCCAGCACCTCGGGGGGCGTGAACACTGAAGCTTTCTTT
CASTSGGVNTEAFF
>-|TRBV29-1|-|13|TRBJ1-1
TGCAGCGTCGGCGAGGAGGAGAACACTGAAGCTTTCTTT
CSVGEEENTEAFF
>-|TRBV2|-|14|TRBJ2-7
TGTGCCAGCTTACCCAGAGACAAATCCTACGAGCAGTACTTC
CASLPRDKSYEQYF
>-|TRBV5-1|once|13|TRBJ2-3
TGCGCCAGCAGCTTGGGGCTGCCAGATACGCAGTATTTT
CASSLGLPDTQYF
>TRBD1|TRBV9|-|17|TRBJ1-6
TGTGCCAGCAGCGAGGGGGCCCTGCCTCCCCCTAATTCACCCCTCCACTTT
CASSEGALPPPNSPLHF
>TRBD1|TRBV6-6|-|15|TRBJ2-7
TGTGCCAGCAGTGCCCGGGACAGCTTAAACTACGAGCAGTACTTC
CASSARDSLNYEQYF